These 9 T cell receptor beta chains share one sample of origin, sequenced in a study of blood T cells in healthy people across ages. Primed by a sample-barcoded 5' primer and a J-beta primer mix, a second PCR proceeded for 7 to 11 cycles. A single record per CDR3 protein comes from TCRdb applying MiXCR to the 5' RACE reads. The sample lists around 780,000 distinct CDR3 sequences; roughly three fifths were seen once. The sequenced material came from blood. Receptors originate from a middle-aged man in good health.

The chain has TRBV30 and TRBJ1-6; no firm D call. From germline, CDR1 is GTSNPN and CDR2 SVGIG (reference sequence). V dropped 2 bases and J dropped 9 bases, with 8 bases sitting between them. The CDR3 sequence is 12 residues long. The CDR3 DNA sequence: TGTGCCTGGAGTATCACTTTTTCACCCCTCCACTTT. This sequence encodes CAWSITFSPLHF.

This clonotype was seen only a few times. The DNA of the CDR3 is TGTGCCAGCAGTTACTCCGGGGGGCCGACAACAGATACGCAGTATTTT. Amino acids: CASSYSGGPTTDTQYF. The rearrangement joins TRBV6-5 to TRBJ2-3; TRBD2 might be the D (7 bases). This CDR3 comprises 16 residues. Trimming left V 0 bases short and J 3 bases short, with 13 bases between. The germline gives CDR1 MNHEY, CDR2 SVGAGI.

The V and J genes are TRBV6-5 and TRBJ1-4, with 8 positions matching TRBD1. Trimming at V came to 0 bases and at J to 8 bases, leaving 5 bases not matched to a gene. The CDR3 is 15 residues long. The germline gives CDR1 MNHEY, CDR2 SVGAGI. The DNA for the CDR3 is TGTGCCAGCAGTTACTCGTCCAGGGGGCGGGAAAAACTGTTTTTT. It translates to CASSYSSRGREKLFF.

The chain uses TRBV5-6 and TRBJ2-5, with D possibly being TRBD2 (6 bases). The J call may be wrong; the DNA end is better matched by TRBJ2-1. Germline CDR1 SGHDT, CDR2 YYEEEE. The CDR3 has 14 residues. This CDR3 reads CASSPGVQQETQFF. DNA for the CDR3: TGTGCCAGCAGCCCGGGGGTACAGCAAGAGACCCAGTTCTTC.

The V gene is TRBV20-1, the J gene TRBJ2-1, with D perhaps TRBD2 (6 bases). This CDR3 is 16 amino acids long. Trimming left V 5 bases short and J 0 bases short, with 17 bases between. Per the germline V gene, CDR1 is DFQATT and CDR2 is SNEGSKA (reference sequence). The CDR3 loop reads CSAPIPLASSYNEQFF. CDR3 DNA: TGCAGTGCTCCGATTCCTCTAGCGAGCTCCTACAATGAGCAGTTCTTC.

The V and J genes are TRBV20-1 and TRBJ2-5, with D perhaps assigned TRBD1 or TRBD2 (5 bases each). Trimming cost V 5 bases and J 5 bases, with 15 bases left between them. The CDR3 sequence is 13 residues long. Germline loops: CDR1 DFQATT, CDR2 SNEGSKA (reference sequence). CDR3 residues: CSAPGPSSETQYF. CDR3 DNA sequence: TGCAGTGCTCCGGGACCCTCGTCGGAGACCCAGTACTTC.

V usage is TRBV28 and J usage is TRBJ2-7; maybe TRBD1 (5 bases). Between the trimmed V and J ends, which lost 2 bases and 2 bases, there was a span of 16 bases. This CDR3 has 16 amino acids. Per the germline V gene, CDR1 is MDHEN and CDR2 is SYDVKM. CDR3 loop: CASSLTLTSRAYEQYF. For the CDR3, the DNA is TGTGCCAGCAGTTTAACTCTTACAAGCAGGGCCTACGAGCAGTACTTC.

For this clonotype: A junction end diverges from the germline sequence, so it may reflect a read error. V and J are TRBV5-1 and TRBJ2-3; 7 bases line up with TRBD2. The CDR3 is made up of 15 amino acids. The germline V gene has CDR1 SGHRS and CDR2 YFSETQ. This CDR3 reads CAGSLVERDRDTQYF. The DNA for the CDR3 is TGCGCCGGCAGCTTGGTTGAGCGGGATAGGGATACGCAGTATTTT.

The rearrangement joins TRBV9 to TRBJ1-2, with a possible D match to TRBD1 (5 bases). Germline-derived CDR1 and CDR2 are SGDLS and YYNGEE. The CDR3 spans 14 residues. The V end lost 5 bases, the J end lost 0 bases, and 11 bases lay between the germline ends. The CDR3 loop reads CASSGAQANYGYTF. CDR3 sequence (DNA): TGTGCCAGCAGTGGGGCGCAAGCTAACTATGGCTACACCTTC.